The clone carrying this T cell receptor (beta chain) was picked up a small number of times. Antigen: not known. This specimen comes from a study of PD-1 blockade in classical Hodgkin lymphoma. Whole-study results and caveats: TCR diversity at baseline was reported to be reduced in newly diagnosed patients relative to healthy donors.

Germline V gene data show CDR1 as SGHTA and CDR2 as FQGNSA. V was cut by 0 bases and J by 0 bases, with 6 bases left in between. This CDR3 is 16 amino acids long. Some clones are missing from TCRdb's copy, which holds only in-frame ones; the method was immunoSEQ multiplex PCR. Of 20,000 or so clones listed, over 70% are singletons. This sample's time point: cycle 4 day 1 (C4D1), after more than five weeks of nivolumab. Each patient's relapse followed autologous stem cell transplantation, and brentuximab vedotin exposure varied. Specimen: peripheral blood mononuclear cells (PBMCs), collected before the fourth cycle of nivolumab. This chain connects TRBV7-2 to TRBJ2-6; D remains ambiguous. The source of this sequence is a human donor with classical Hodgkin lymphoma. The CDR3 reads CASSLAITSGANVLTF. The CDR3 region has the DNA TGTGCCAGCAGCTTAGCTATCACCTCTGGGGCCAACGTCCTGACTTTC.